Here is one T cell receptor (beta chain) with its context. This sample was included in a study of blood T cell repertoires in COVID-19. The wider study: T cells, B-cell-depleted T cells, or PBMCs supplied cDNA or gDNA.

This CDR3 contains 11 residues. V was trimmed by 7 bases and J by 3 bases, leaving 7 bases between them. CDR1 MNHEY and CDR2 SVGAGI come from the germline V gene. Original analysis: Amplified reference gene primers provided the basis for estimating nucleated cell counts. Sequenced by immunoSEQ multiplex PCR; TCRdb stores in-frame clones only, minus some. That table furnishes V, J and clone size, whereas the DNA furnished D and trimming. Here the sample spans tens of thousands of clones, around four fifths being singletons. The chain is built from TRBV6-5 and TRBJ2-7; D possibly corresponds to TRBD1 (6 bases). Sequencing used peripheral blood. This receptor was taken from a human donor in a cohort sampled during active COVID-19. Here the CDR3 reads CASTDSYEQYF. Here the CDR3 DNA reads TGTGCCAGCACGGACAGCTACGAGCAGTACTTC.